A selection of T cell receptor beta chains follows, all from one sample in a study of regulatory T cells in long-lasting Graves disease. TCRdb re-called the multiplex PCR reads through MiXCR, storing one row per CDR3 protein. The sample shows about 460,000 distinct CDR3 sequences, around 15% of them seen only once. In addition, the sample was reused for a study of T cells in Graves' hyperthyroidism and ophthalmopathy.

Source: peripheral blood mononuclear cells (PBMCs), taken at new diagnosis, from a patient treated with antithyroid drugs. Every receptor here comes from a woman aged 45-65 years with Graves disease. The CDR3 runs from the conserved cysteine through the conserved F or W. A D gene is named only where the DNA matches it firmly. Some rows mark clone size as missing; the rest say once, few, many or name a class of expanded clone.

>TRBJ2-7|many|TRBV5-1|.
CASSLNPRNSYEQYF
TGCGCCAGCAGCTTGAATCCGCGAAACTCCTACGAGCAGTACTTC
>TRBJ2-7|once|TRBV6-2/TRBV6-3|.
CASSGGSTYEQYF
TGTGCCAGCAGTGGGGGTAGCACCTACGAGCAGTACTTC
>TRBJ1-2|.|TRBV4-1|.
CASSQAPGTDLMGYTF
TGCGCCAGCAGCCAAGCCCCTGGGACGGATTTGATGGGCTACACCTTC
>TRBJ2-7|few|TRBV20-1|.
CSARDISYEQYF
TGCAGTGCTAGAGACATTTCCTACGAGCAGTACTTC
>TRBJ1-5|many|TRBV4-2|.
CASSQGEGVNQPQHF
TGTGCCAGCAGCCAAGGGGAGGGAGTCAATCAGCCCCAGCATTTT
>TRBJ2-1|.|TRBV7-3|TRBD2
CASSFLADYNEQFF
TGTGCCAGCAGCTTTCTAGCGGACTACAATGAGCAGTTCTTC
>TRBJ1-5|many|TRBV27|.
CASSSELARTDQPQHF
TGTGCCAGCAGCTCCGAGCTAGCTCGGACCGATCAGCCCCAGCATTTT
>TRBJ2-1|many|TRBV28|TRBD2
CASRWLAGAGEQFF
TGTGCCAGCCGGTGGCTAGCGGGAGCGGGTGAGCAGTTCTTC
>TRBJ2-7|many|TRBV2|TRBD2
CASSGMTSSYEQYF
TGTGCCAGCAGCGGGATGACTAGCAGCTACGAGCAGTACTTC
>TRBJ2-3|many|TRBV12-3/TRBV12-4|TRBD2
CASRATSGRLSTDTQYF
TGTGCCAGCAGGGCGACTAGCGGGAGGCTCAGCACAGATACGCAGTATTTT
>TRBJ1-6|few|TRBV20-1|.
CSALPSSYNSPLHF
TGCAGTGCTTTACCAAGCTCCTATAATTCACCCCTCCACTTT
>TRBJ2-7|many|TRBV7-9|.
CASSHDSSYEQYF
TGTGCCAGCAGCCATGACAGCTCCTACGAGCAGTACTTC
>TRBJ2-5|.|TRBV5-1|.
CASSLAQGLQETQYF
TGCGCCAGCAGCTTGGCCCAGGGCCTACAGGAGACCCAGTACTTC
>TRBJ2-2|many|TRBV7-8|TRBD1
CASSPGTGYTGELFF
TGTGCCAGCAGCCCCGGGACAGGTTACACCGGGGAGCTGTTTTTT
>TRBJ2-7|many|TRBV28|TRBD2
CASRRTSGSSYEQYF
TGTGCCAGCAGAAGGACTAGCGGAAGCTCCTACGAGCAGTACTTC
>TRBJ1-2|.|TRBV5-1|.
CASSLVGAIYGYTF
TGCGCCAGCAGCTTGGTTGGGGCCATCTATGGCTACACCTTC
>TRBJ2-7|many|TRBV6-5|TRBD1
CASSYGQGHEQYF
TGTGCCAGCAGTTACGGACAGGGTCACGAGCAGTACTTC
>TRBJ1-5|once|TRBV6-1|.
CASTNWGSGQPQHF
TGTGCCAGCACTAATTGGGGGTCCGGACAGCCCCAGCATTTT
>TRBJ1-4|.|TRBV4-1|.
CASSQDRGNGEKLFF
TGCGCCAGCAGCCAAGACCGAGGAAATGGAGAAAAACTGTTTTTT
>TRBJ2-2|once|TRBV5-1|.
CASSLGSYTGELLF
TGCGCCAGCAGCTTGGGGAGCTACACCGGGGAGCTGTTGTTT
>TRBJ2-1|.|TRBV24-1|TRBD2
CATSSLAGGREQFF
TGTGCCACCAGTTCTCTAGCGGGAGGGCGGGAGCAGTTCTTC
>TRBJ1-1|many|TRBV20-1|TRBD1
CSARDGLGQVNTEAFF
TGCAGTGCTAGAGATGGGCTAGGACAGGTGAACACTGAAGCTTTCTTT
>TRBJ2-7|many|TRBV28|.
CASSLTAASSYEQYF
TGTGCCAGCAGTTTAACGGCGGCCTCGTCCTACGAGCAGTACTTC
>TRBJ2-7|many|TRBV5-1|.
CASSLVMTGDYEQYF
TGCGCCAGCAGCTTGGTCATGACGGGGGACTACGAGCAGTACTTC
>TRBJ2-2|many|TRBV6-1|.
CASSRGGRWYGELFF
TGTGCCAGCAGCCGAGGGGGACGTTGGTACGGGGAGCTGTTTTTT
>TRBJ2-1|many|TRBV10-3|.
CAISLLPAASSYNEQFF
TGTGCCATCAGTCTTCTCCCCGCGGCCAGCTCCTACAATGAGCAGTTCTTC
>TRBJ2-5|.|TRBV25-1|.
CASSEAGNQETQYF
TGTGCCAGCAGTGAGGCGGGGAACCAAGAGACCCAGTACTTC
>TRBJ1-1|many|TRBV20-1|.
CSARRGHENTEAFF
TGCAGTGCTAGACGGGGACACGAGAACACTGAAGCTTTCTTT
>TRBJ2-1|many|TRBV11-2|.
CASSPPVASHEQFF
TGTGCCAGCAGCCCCCCCGTGGCTAGCCATGAGCAGTTCTTC
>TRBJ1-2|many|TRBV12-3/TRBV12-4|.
CASSLDQLSNYGYTF
TGTGCCAGCAGTTTAGATCAGCTCTCTAACTATGGCTACACCTTC
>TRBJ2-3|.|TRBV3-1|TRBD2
CASSQVAGALDTQYF
TGTGCCAGCAGCCAAGTAGCGGGAGCGCTGGATACGCAGTATTTT
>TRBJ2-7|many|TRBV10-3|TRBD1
CAISSQGADSYEQYF
TGTGCCATCAGCAGTCAGGGGGCCGACTCCTACGAGCAGTACTTC
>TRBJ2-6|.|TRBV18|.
CASAPSTSSGANVLTF
TGTGCCAGCGCTCCATCGACATCGTCTGGGGCCAACGTCCTGACTTTC
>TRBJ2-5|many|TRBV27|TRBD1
CASSLGTAASRTQYF
TGTGCCAGCAGTTTAGGGACAGCGGCTTCACGGACCCAGTACTTC
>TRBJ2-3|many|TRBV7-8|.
CASSLGGVPDTQYF
TGTGCCAGCAGCTTAGGGGGGGTCCCAGATACGCAGTATTTT
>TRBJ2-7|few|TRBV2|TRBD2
CASKESGLVDEQYF
TGTGCCAGCAAGGAGTCGGGACTAGTCGACGAGCAGTACTTC
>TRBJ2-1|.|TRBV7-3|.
CASSKRGTTNEQFF
TGTGCCAGCAGCAAACGGGGTACTACCAATGAGCAGTTCTTC
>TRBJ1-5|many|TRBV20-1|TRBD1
CSARGPDRGVQPQHF
TGCAGTGCTAGGGGTCCGGACAGGGGGGTTCAGCCCCAGCATTTT
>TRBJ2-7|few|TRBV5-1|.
CASSRTRAPVSNEQYF
TGCGCCAGCAGCCGAACCAGGGCTCCGGTTAGTAACGAGCAGTACTTC
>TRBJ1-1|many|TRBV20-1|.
CSARGRGNTEAFF
TGCAGTGCTAGGGGCAGGGGGAACACTGAAGCTTTCTTT
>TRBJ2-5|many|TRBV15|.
CATSRGPGRRGQETQYF
TGTGCCACCAGCAGAGGCCCAGGGAGAAGGGGCCAAGAGACCCAGTACTTC
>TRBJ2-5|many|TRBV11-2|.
CASKSPGVRETQYF
TGTGCCAGCAAATCCCCGGGTGTGCGGGAGACCCAGTACTTC
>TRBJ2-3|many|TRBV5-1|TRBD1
CASSFYGTANTDTQYF
TGCGCCAGCAGCTTTTACGGGACAGCAAACACAGATACGCAGTATTTT
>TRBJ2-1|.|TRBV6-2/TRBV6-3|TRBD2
CASTQGLAYNEQFF
TGTGCCAGCACTCAGGGACTAGCATACAATGAGCAGTTCTTC
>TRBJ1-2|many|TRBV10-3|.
CAISVSMGDYGYTF
TGTGCCATCAGTGTTTCAATGGGGGATTATGGCTACACCTTC
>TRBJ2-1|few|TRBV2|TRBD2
CARAGGYNNEQFF
TGTGCCAGGGCCGGGGGGTATAACAATGAGCAGTTCTTC
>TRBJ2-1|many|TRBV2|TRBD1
CASSLRQGGNEQFF
TGTGCCAGCAGTCTGAGACAGGGGGGCAATGAGCAGTTCTTC
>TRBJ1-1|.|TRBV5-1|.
CASSFRGTMNTEALF
TGCGCCAGCAGCTTTAGGGGGACCATGAACACTGAAGCTCTCTTT
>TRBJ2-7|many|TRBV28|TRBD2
CASGKDRLTSGRLYEQYF
TGTGCCAGCGGGAAGGACAGGCTCACTAGCGGGAGACTCTACGAGCAGTACTTC
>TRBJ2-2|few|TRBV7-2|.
CASSLDRLNTGELFF
TGTGCCAGCAGCTTAGATAGATTAAACACCGGGGAGCTGTTTTTT
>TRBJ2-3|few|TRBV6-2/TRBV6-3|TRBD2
CASSTSGWNTDTQYF
TGTGCCAGCAGTACTAGCGGTTGGAACACAGATACGCAGTATTTT